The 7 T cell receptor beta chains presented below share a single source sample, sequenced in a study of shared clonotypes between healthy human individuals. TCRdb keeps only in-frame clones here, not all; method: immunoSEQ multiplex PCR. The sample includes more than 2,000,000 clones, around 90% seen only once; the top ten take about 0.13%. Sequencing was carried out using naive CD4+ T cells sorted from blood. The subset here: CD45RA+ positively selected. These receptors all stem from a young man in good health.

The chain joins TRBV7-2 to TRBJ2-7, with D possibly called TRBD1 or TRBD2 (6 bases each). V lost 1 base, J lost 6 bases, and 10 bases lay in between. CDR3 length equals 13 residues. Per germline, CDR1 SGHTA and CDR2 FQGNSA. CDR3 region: CASSLVRGGEQYF. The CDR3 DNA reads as TGTGCCAGCAGCTTAGTCAGGGGAGGCGAGCAGTACTTC.

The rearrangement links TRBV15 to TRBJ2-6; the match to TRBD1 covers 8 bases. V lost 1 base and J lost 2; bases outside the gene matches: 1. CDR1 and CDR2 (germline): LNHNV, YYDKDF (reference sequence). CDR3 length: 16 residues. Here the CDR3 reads CATSRATGAGANVLTF. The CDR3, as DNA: TGTGCCACCAGCAGAGCGACAGGGGCTGGGGCCAACGTCCTGACTTTC.

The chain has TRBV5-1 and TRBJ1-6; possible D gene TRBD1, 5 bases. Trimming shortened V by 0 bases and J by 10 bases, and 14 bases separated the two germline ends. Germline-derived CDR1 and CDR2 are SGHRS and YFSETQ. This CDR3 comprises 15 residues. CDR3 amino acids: CASSLALRGGSPLHF. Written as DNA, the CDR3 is TGCGCCAGCAGCTTGGCCTTGAGGGGAGGCTCACCCCTCCACTTT.

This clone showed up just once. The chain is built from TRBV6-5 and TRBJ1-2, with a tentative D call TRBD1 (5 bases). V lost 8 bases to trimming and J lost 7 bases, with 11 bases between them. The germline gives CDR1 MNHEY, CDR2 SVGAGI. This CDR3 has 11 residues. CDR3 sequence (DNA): TGTGCCAGCGGGACCGTCTCTGGCTACACCTTC. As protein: CASGTVSGYTF.

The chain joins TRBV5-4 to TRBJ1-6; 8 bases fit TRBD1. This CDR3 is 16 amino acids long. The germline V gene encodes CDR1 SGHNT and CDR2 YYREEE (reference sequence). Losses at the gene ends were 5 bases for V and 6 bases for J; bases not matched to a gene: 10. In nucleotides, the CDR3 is TGTGCCAGCAGGAAAGATCAGGGGGCTACTAATTCACCCCTCCACTTT. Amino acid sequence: CASRKDQGATNSPLHF.

CDR3 residues: CASSQGVGGTEAFF. The CDR3 DNA reads as TGCGCCAGCAGCCAGGGGGTCGGGGGCACTGAAGCTTTCTTT. The V gene is TRBV4-3, the J gene TRBJ1-1, with D perhaps matching TRBD1 (5 bases). This CDR3 contains 14 residues. The germline CDR1 and CDR2 sequences are LGHNA and YSLEER. V lost 3 bases to trimming and J lost 4 bases, with 12 bases between them.

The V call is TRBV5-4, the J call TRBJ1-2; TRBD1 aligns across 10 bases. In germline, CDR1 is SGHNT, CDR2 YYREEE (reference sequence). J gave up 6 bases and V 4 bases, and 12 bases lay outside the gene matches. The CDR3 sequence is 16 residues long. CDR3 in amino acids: CASSHSTRQGADGYTF. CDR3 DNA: TGTGCCAGCAGCCACAGTACGCGACAGGGGGCAGATGGCTACACCTTC.